The clone carrying this T cell receptor (beta chain) came up once. At one of its ends the junction is not consistent with the germline gene, which may arise from a read error. Other DNA variants within this sample encode the same CDR3. A multiplex PCR was run with 60 Vbeta primers and 13 Jbeta primers. The data were produced by immunoSEQ multiplex PCR, yet TCRdb's version contains in-frame clones alone and is incomplete. The sample has some 120,000 clones; 79% are singletons. These data belong to a study of cytomegalovirus exposure and HLA in healthy donors. Germline CDR1 KGHSY, CDR2 FQNENV. This CDR3 is built from 14 residues.

The TCR was taken from a man between 25 and 39 years old in good health and CMV-seropositive. The chain has TRBV16 and TRBJ2-7; 7 bases are a match to TRBD1. The sequenced sample was PBMCs. The CDR3 loop is CASSPSGGSYEQYF. The DNA of the CDR3 is TGCGCCAGCAGCCCCTCAGGGGGAAGTTACGAGCAGTACTTC.